This T cell receptor beta chain was found in a study of cytomegalovirus exposure and HLA in healthy donors. General study findings and limits: In the roughly 120 validation repertoires, a later analysis found that first-cohort TCR clusters tended to co-occur. The study listed around 150 cytomegalovirus-associated TCR beta chains.

Repertoires were generated with immunoSEQ multiplex PCR, while TCRdb's copy carries only in-frame clones and drops some. Of about 330,000 clones in the sample, 86% were seen once. Germline CDR1 and CDR2: SGHTA and FQGNSA. V was cut by 5 bases and J by 3 bases, with 14 bases left in between. The CDR3 contains 15 residues. Details on this clone: Its matching antigen is unknown.

The chain has TRBV7-2 and TRBJ2-1, with D possibly being TRBD2 (6 bases). Input material: PBMCs. This receptor was identified in a woman between 18 and 29 years old in good health and CMV-seronegative. CDR3 in DNA: TGTGCCAGCAGCCCCCCGGGGCGGGGCTACAATGAGCAGTTCTTC. The encoded protein is CASSPPGRGYNEQFF.